The source of this T cell receptor (beta chain) is a study of T cells in localized non-small cell lung cancer. The CDR3 consists of 15 residues. Germline V gene lookup returns CDR1 SGHKS and CDR2 YYEKEE (reference sequence). Trimming cost V 2 bases and J 4 bases, with 13 bases left between them. This clone was observed a few times. Its antigen is still unknown. This table comes from immunoSEQ multiplex PCR, and its TCRdb copy is limited to in-frame clones, with some not included. The profile shows about 39,000 clones, roughly 80% of them singletons. Study-level results: Of the tissues analyzed, uninvolved adjacent lung showed maximal T cell clonality, greater than tumor.

This clonotype was sampled from a woman aged 35-70 years with stage II squamous cell lung carcinoma. The V and J genes are TRBV5-5 and TRBJ2-1, with D possibly being TRBD1 (5 bases). The sample consisted of PBMCs, taken before any cancer treatment. As DNA, the CDR3 is TGTGCCAGCAGCTTAGGGGCAGGACCTTACAATGAGCAGTTCTTC. This codes for CASSLGAGPYNEQFF. Together with reference TRBV5-5 and TRBJ2-1, the CDR3 gives the full variable domain: DAGVTQSPTHLIKTRGQQVTLRCSPISGHKSVSWYQQVLGQGPQFIFQYYEKEERGRGNFPDRFSARQFPNYSSELNVNALLLGDSALYLCASSLGAGPYNEQFFGPGTRLTVL.